Listed here are 7 T cell receptor beta chains from one sample, sequenced in a study of CD8 T cells in ankylosing spondylitis. One entry per CDR3 protein results from TCRdb running MiXCR on the 5' RACE reads. The sample yields under 200,000 distinct CDR3 sequences, 11% seen once. Sequenced input: blood, either unsorted or a sorted T cell fraction (not recorded which). All receptors derive from a male donor with ankylosing spondylitis or in good health (not recorded which).

The rearrangement uses TRBV12-3 or TRBV12-4 and TRBJ2-7, with no clear D. Trimming removed 3 bases at V and 7 bases at J, with 10 bases between. This CDR3 is built from 12 residues. Written as DNA, the CDR3 is TGTGCCAGCAGTTTCGCCGTGGGGGAGCAGTACTTC. Translated: CASSFAVGEQYF.

This chain connects TRBV3-1 to TRBJ1-1, with D possibly TRBD1 on 5 matching bases. The V gene lost 1 base and the J gene lost 5 bases, with 23 bases spanning the gap. Germline V CDR1 and CDR2: LGHDT, YNNKEL (reference sequence). The CDR3 is 18 amino acids. Written as DNA, the CDR3 is TGTGCCAGCAGCCAAGGAGTCAGACAGTTCTCAACTGGTACTGAAGCTTTCTTT. It translates to CASSQGVRQFSTGTEAFF.

CDR3 residues: CAARETPNTEAFF. The CDR3 nucleotides are TGCGCCGCCCGGGAAACCCCGAACACTGAAGCTTTCTTT. The chain has TRBV5-1 and TRBJ1-1; no reliable D call. From germline, CDR1 is SGHRS and CDR2 YFSETQ. The V and J ends lost 10 bases and 1 base respectively, with 14 bases between them. The length of the CDR3 is 13 residues.

This chain uses TRBV12-3 or TRBV12-4 with TRBJ2-6, with 7 bases aligning to TRBD1. CDR3 size: 18 residues. The V and J ends lost 6 bases and 0 bases, in that order; junction bases with no gene match: 11. The CDR3 reads CASSDSGTALSGANVLTF. The CDR3 DNA is TGTGCCAGCAGCGACTCCGGGACAGCCCTCTCTGGGGCCAACGTCCTGACTTTC.

This clonotype occurred many times. The chain employs TRBV9 and TRBJ2-3, with unresolved D. The germline gives CDR1 SGDLS, CDR2 YYNGEE. The CDR3 contains 12 residues. Trimming left V 4 bases short and J 5 bases short, with 8 bases between. CDR3 DNA: TGTGCCAGCAGCACCCTGGGAGATACGCAGTATTTT. It translates to CASSTLGDTQYF.

The chain combines TRBV9 with TRBJ2-1, with TRBD2 matching 15 bases. The V gene end was trimmed by 4 bases and the J gene end by 4 bases; junction bases not matched to a gene: 9. Germline V gene data show CDR1 as SGDLS and CDR2 as YYNGEE. CDR3 length: 18 amino acids. CDR3 in DNA: TGTGCCAGCAGCCCCGGACTAGCGGGAGGGCCGGTATACAATGAGCAGTTCTTC. It specifies CASSPGLAGGPVYNEQFF.

This clonotype was observed at least ten times. This chain links TRBV5-1 with TRBJ1-1, with D unclear. The CDR3 totals 14 residues. Trimming removed 3 bases at V and 1 base at J, with 10 bases between. Looked up from germline, CDR1 is SGHRS and CDR2 is YFSETQ. Written as DNA, the CDR3 is TGCGCCAGCAGCTCTGGAGGAGGGAACACTGAAGCTTTCTTT. Its protein product is CASSSGGGNTEAFF.